This TCR beta chain was sequenced for a study of T cell repertoires in cytomegalovirus infection. Looking at the study overall: Evidence of both CMV infection and a matching HLA type came from public TCR beta signatures.

TCRdb redid the calling of the reads with MiXCR, one entry per CDR3 protein. This sample has 550,000 to 700,000 distinct CDR3 sequences; 40% occur once, and the top ten carry 48%. Notes on the study in general: There were carriers of CMV plus the relevant HLA, and cumulative public TCR beta family frequency identified them.

The CDR3 is 14 residues long. The V segment lost 6 bases and the J segment 2 bases; nucleotides outside the gene matches: 7. Per the germline V gene, CDR1 is ENHRY and CDR2 is SYGVKD. Details on this clonotype: Its cognate antigen is unknown.

The sequenced sample was cultured PBMCs, obtained from culture after CMV antigen stimulation. The chain uses TRBV10-3 and TRBJ2-7; 7 bases match TRBD1. The receptor was derived from a human donor in good health (CMV status not recorded). Some clones in this sample may be carry-over from other donors' samples. Here the CDR3 DNA reads TGTGCCATCAGCGAACCGGGACAGCCCTACGAGCAGTACTTC. Amino acids: CAISEPGQPYEQYF.